Shown below are 21 T cell receptor beta chains from a single sample sequenced in a study of somatic mutations in cytotoxic T cells in rheumatoid arthritis. Assay: immunoSEQ multiplex PCR; the TCRdb copy retains only in-frame clones and omits some. This table holds about 20,000 clones, 70% to 90% found once. The sequenced material came from CD8+ T cells sorted from blood. The receptors come from a man aged 35-49 years in good health.

The chain is built from TRBV27 and TRBJ2-4; D might be TRBD1 or TRBD2, each matching 5 bases. Germline V gives CDR1 MNHEY, CDR2 SMNVEV (reference sequence). V shed 3 bases and J shed 5 bases, with 14 bases lying between them. The CDR3 extends over 15 amino acids. The CDR3 region is CASSFKDGTQNIQYF. The CDR3 nucleotides are TGTGCCAGCAGTTTTAAGGACGGGACCCAAAACATTCAGTACTTC.

V and J are TRBV6-5 and TRBJ2-7; D might be TRBD1 (5 bases). Germline V CDR1 and CDR2: MNHEY, SVGAGI. There are 13 residues in the CDR3. The V end lost 6 bases, the J end lost 2 bases, and 11 bases lay between the germline ends. CDR3: CASSQGPTYEQYF. CDR3 DNA sequence: TGTGCCAGCAGCCAGGGTCCAACCTACGAGCAGTACTTC.

This clone was seen a handful of times. The chain combines TRBV28 with TRBJ2-7; the match to TRBD1 covers 7 bases. This CDR3 is built from 13 residues. The ends lost 10 bases at V and 0 bases at J; junction bases unmatched: 6. CDR1 is MDHEN and CDR2 is SYDVKM in the germline V gene. The CDR3 DNA sequence: TGTGCCACCGGCCGGGACAGCTCCTACGAGCAGTACTTC. This encodes CATGRDSSYEQYF.

This clone was seen more than once but under ten times. The chain couples TRBV5-1 to TRBJ2-7; possible D gene TRBD1, 6 bases. CDR3 length equals 17 residues. Per germline, CDR1 SGHRS and CDR2 YFSETQ. Trimming cost V 5 bases and J 5 bases, with 26 bases left between them. CDR3: CASSFSPGQRASDEQYF. CDR3 bases: TGCGCCAGCAGTTTCTCACCGGGACAACGAGCATCTGACGAGCAGTACTTC.

The rearrangement joins TRBV28 to TRBJ2-3, with 7 bases identical to TRBD2. The CDR3 covers 15 residues. With 6 bases clipped from V and 4 bases from J, the junction kept 10 bases outside the gene matches. Germline CDR1 and CDR2: MDHEN and SYDVKM. The CDR3 loop reads CASSQTWEGPDTQYF. The CDR3, as DNA: TGTGCCAGCAGCCAGACGTGGGAGGGCCCAGATACGCAGTATTTT.

DNA for the CDR3: TGTGCCAGCAGTTTTACAGGGGGCCTTAGCTCCTACGAGCAGTACTTC. Amino acid sequence: CASSFTGGLSSYEQYF. This chain uses TRBV28 with TRBJ2-7; TRBD1 matches at 9 bases. Looked up from germline, CDR1 is MDHEN and CDR2 is SYDVKM. The CDR3 is 16 amino acids. V was clipped by 3 bases and J by 0 bases; unmatched bases: 6.

The chain recombines TRBV6-6 with TRBJ2-7; no reliable D call. The V gene's germline CDR1 is MNHNY and CDR2 SVGAGI (reference sequence). The CDR3 is 10 residues long. Between the trimmed V and J ends, which lost 5 bases and 3 bases, there was a span of 2 bases. The CDR3 DNA reads as TGTGCCAGCAGTGACTACGAGCAGTACTTC. Residues: CASSDYEQYF.

This rearrangement joins TRBV11-2 to TRBJ2-7; D call uncertain. CDR3 size: 11 residues. Germline V gene lookup returns CDR1 SGHAT and CDR2 FQNNGV. V was shortened by 4 bases and J by 5 bases, with 6 bases between the two germline ends. DNA for the CDR3: TGTGCCAGCAGCTCCATAGACGAGCAGTACTTC. Translation gives CASSSIDEQYF.

This rearrangement joins TRBV4-2 to TRBJ2-5; either TRBD1 or TRBD2 may supply D (6 bases each). Germline assignment: CDR1 LGHNA and CDR2 YNFKEQ. Trimming shortened V by 3 bases and J by 5 bases, and 13 bases separated the two germline ends. The CDR3 sequence is 14 residues long. CDR3 loop: CASSQGTGRETQYF. In nucleotides, the CDR3 is TGTGCCAGCAGCCAGGGAACAGGGAGGGAGACCCAGTACTTC.

This clone occurred a few times. The chain joins TRBV30 to TRBJ1-5; D is unclear. V was pared by 1 base and J by 3 bases, with 7 bases between. From germline, CDR1 is GTSNPN and CDR2 SVGIG (reference sequence). The CDR3 runs 13 residues. The CDR3 DNA reads as TGTGCCTGGAGTGAAACAGACAATCAGCCCCAGCATTTT. This translates into CAWSETDNQPQHF. Full variable domain (remainder filled in from reference TRBV30 and TRBJ1-5): SQTIHQWPATLVQPVGSPLSLECTVEGTSNPNLYWYRQAAGRGLQLLFYSVGIGQISSEVPQNLSASRPQDRQFILSSKKLLLSDSGFYLCAWSETDNQPQHFGDGTRLSIL.

The chain uses TRBV5-1 and TRBJ2-5; possibly TRBD1 for D (6 bases). The V end lost 4 bases, the J end lost 2 bases, and 12 bases lay between the germline ends. The V gene's germline CDR1 is SGHRS and CDR2 YFSETQ. The CDR3 has 14 residues. The DNA for the CDR3 is TGCGCCAGCAGCCGAATTGGACAGCAAGAGACCCAGTACTTC. This codes for CASSRIGQQETQYF.

V usage is TRBV11-2 and J usage is TRBJ1-1; D is undetermined. Trimming took 8 bases from V and 1 from J, leaving 20 bases between them. The germline V gene encodes CDR1 SGHAT and CDR2 FQNNGV. The CDR3 sequence is 16 residues long. The CDR3 DNA follows: TGTGCCAGCCAGCTTATAGGGTGGCTGTCGAACACTGAAGCTTTCTTT. Protein product: CASQLIGWLSNTEAFF.

Points on this clone: The germline gene is not matched at one end of the junction; a read error may be the cause. The chain is built from TRBV11-2 and TRBJ2-2; D may be TRBD2 (6 bases). CDR1 SGHAT and CDR2 FQNNGV come from the germline V gene. The CDR3 length is 15 residues. The CDR3 is CASSLVIGEVGELLF. In nucleotides, the CDR3 is TGTGCCAGCAGCTTAGTGATAGGGGAGGTCGGGGAGCTGCTTTTT.

The chain carries TRBV16 and TRBJ2-1; 8 nucleotides line up with TRBD2. The V and J ends lost 1 base and 7 bases, in that order; junction bases with no gene match: 9. Germline V gives CDR1 KGHSY, CDR2 FQNENV. CDR3 length: 16 amino acids. The CDR3 reads CASSQYEREYGNEQFF. CDR3 sequence (DNA): TGTGCCAGCAGCCAATACGAGCGGGAGTACGGAAATGAGCAGTTCTTC.

This clone showed up just once. Here the CDR3 DNA reads TGTGCCAGCACGGTAGGGTTAACCTACGAGCAGTACTTC. Translated, it gives CASTVGLTYEQYF. The chain combines TRBV28 with TRBJ2-7; D gene unclear. Germline V gene data show CDR1 as MDHEN and CDR2 as SYDVKM. The CDR3 extends over 13 amino acids. Trimming left V 7 bases short and J 2 bases short, with 12 bases between.

The chain couples TRBV7-9 to TRBJ2-1; D is uncertain. With 3 bases removed from V and 12 bases from J, the gap between germline ends came to 15 bases. There are 13 residues in the CDR3. Germline loops: CDR1 SEHNR, CDR2 FQNEAQ (reference sequence). CDR3 protein: CASSFLYGVVQFF. The DNA for the CDR3 is TGTGCCAGCAGCTTTCTGTACGGAGTGGTGCAGTTCTTC.

V is TRBV28 and J is TRBJ2-3; D assignment may be TRBD1 or TRBD2 (5 bases each). CDR1 and CDR2 (germline): MDHEN, SYDVKM. The CDR3 sequence is 15 residues long. V was cut by 5 bases and J by 3 bases, with 15 bases left in between. CDR3 amino acids: CASSEGPGFTDTQYF. The CDR3 region has the DNA TGTGCCAGCAGTGAGGGGCCCGGGTTTACAGATACGCAGTATTTT.

The chain is built from TRBV27 and TRBJ2-5; D remains ambiguous. The CDR3 spans 15 residues. The germline V gene has CDR1 MNHEY and CDR2 SMNVEV (reference sequence). V shed 0 bases and J shed 1 base, with 9 bases lying between them. The CDR3: CASSLSPGSQETQYF. The CDR3 DNA sequence: TGTGCCAGCAGTTTATCTCCCGGGTCCCAAGAGACCCAGTACTTC.

The rearrangement links TRBV19 to TRBJ1-2; D gene ambiguous. Trimming pared 3 bases from V and 5 bases from J, leaving 10 bases between. CDR3 length: 13 amino acids. From germline, CDR1 is LNHDA and CDR2 SQIVND (reference sequence). CDR3 in amino acids: CASSMRSAYGYTF. As DNA, the CDR3 is TGTGCCAGTAGTATGCGGTCCGCTTATGGCTACACCTTC.

This rearrangement joins TRBV18 to TRBJ2-1; D not resolved. The V end lost 6 bases, the J end lost 12 bases, and 12 bases lay between the germline ends. The CDR3 runs to 11 residues. Germline assignment: CDR1 KGHSH and CDR2 LQKENI. The DNA of the CDR3 is TGTGCCAGCTCCTCAGATGGCCGGCAGTTCTTC. This sequence encodes CASSSDGRQFF.

CDR3 region: CASSFPSLSYNEQFF. In DNA, the CDR3 is TGTGCCAGCAGCTTCCCTAGCCTTTCCTACAATGAGCAGTTCTTC. This chain joins TRBV13 and TRBJ2-1; TRBD2 is a possible D gene (5 bases). The length of the CDR3 is 15 residues. Germline V gene lookup returns CDR1 PRHDT and CDR2 FYEKMQ (reference sequence). Trimming took off 3 bases at V and 1 base at J, with 10 bases between the two ends.